This T cell receptor beta chain was obtained from a study of cytomegalovirus exposure and HLA in healthy donors. Study observations and caveats: The authors assumed roughly uniform sequencing depth across donors for presence/absence analyses.

Regarding this clone: Antigen unknown.

Germline V gives CDR1 LNHDA, CDR2 SQIVND (reference sequence). V gave up 5 bases and J gave up 1 base; unmatched junction bases: 8. The CDR3 covers 17 residues. The PCR was carried out with 60 Vbeta primers and 13 Jbeta primers. Assay used: immunoSEQ multiplex PCR; TCRdb lists only in-frame clones, some missing. The data contain 150,000 or so clones, around three quarters of them singletons. Sequencing used PBMCs. This receptor was taken from a woman between 40 and 55 years old in good health and CMV-seronegative. The chain carries TRBV19 and TRBJ2-5, with 12 bases aligning to TRBD2. The CDR3 spells CASSAPTSGGSQETQYF. CDR3 DNA: TGTGCCAGTAGTGCGCCGACTAGCGGGGGATCCCAAGAGACCCAGTACTTC.